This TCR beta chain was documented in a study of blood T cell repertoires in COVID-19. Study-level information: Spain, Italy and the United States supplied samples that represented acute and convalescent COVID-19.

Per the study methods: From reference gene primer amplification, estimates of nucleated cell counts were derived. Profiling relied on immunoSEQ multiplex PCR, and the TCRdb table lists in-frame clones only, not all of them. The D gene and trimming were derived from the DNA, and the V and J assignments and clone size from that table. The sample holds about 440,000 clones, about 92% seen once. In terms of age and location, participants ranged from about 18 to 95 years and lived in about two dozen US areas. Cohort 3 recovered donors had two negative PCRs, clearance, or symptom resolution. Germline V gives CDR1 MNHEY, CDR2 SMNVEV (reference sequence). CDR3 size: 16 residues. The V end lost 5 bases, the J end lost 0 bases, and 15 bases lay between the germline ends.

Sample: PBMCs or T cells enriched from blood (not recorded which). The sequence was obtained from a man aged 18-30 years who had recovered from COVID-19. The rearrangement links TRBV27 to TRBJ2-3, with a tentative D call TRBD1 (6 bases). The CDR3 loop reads CASSTLDRASTDTQYF. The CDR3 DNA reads TGTGCCAGCAGTACCCTGGACAGAGCGAGCACAGATACGCAGTATTTT.